This TCR beta chain was sequenced during a study of radiotherapy plus CTLA-4 blockade in lung cancer. Overall study: In roughly 19% of patients, objective responses were seen; approximately 34% had disease control.

Worth noting for this clone: Its antigen is currently unknown.

This CDR3 contains 17 residues. Germline assignment: CDR1 SGHTA and CDR2 FQGTGA. The V end lost 5 bases, the J end lost 0 bases, and 20 bases lay between the germline ends. Chemo-refractory metastatic non-small-cell lung cancer patients were treated with focal radiation plus CTLA-4 blockade with ipilimumab. Study-wide results and limits: The study found tumor-derived TCR clones expanded in blood after radiotherapy plus ipilimumab. Early clonal dynamics of blood T cells, together with interferon-beta, were reported as the best response predictor.

Libraries were prepared by immunoSEQ multiplex PCR; TCRdb keeps only in-frame clonotypes and omits some of them. The sample holds about 60,000 clones, over 80% seen once. The input for sequencing was peripheral blood, taken from a patient treated with radiotherapy plus ipilimumab. This sequence joins TRBV7-3 and TRBJ2-7; tentatively, D is TRBD1 (6 bases). The sequence came from a human donor with non-small cell lung cancer who had a partial response to radiotherapy plus ipilimumab. The CDR3 DNA reads TGTGCCAGCAGCCCAGGGGCTCCGGGCCTCGGCTCCTACGAGCAGTACTTC. Encoded protein: CASSPGAPGLGSYEQYF.